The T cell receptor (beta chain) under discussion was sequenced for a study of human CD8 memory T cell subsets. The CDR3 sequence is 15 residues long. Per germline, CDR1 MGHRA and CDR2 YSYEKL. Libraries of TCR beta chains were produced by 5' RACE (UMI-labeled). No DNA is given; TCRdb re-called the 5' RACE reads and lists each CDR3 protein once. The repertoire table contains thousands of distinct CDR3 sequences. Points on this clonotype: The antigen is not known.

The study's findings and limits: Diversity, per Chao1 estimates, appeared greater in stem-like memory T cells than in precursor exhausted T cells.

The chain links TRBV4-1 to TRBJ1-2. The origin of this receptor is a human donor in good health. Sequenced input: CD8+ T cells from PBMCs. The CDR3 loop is CASSQALAPNYGYTF.